The present TCR beta chain was sequenced within a study of OX40 agonist ivuxolimab in advanced cancers. Systemic immunosuppression or a history of autoimmune disease excluded patients. Germline lookup yields CDR1 SEHNR and CDR2 FQNEAQ (reference sequence). Trimming removed 6 bases from V and 2 bases from J; junction bases left unmatched: 9. The CDR3 has 15 amino acids. TCRdb keeps only in-frame clones here, not all; method: immunoSEQ multiplex PCR. The data hold under 40,000 clones, with 89% observed a single time. Source: CD4+ or CD8+ T cells sorted from blood, taken in a trial of the OX40 agonist ivuxolimab. The rearrangement uses TRBV7-9 and TRBJ2-7; 8 bases match TRBD1. This clonotype was sampled from an adult with an advanced solid tumor such as melanoma, head and neck, liver or kidney cancer. The CDR3 DNA is TGTGCCAGCAGTATAGGTGGGACAGGAACCTACGAGCAGTACTTC. This gives the protein CASSIGGTGTYEQYF. The full variable domain, with the rest looked up from reference TRBV7-9 and TRBJ2-7, is DTGVSQNPRHKITKRGQNVTFRCDPISEHNRLYWYRQTLGQGPEFLTYFQNEAQLEKSRLLSDRFSAERPKGSFSTLEIQRTEQGDSAMYLCASSIGGTGTYEQYFGPGTRLTVT.